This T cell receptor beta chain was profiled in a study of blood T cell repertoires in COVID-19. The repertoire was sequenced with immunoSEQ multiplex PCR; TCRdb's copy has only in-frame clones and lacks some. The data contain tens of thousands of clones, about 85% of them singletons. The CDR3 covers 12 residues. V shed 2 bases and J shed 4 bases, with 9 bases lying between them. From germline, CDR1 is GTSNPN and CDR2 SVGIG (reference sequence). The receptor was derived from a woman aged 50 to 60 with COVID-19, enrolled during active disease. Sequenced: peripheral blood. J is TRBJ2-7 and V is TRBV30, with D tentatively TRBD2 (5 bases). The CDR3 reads CAWSPRVYEQYF. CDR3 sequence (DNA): TGTGCCTGGAGTCCGCGGGTGTACGAGCAGTACTTC.